The T cell receptor (beta chain) described here comes from a study of PD-1 blockade in classical Hodgkin lymphoma (TCRdb year 2020). About the study as a whole: Nivolumab dosing was 3 mg/kg intravenously every 2 weeks, continuing until either disease progression or unacceptable toxicity. To define a peripheral blood immune signature of response to PD-1 blockade in classical Hodgkin lymphoma, the study combined TCR beta sequencing with CyTOF.

The sample's time point, from its label and the paper: cycle 1 day 1 (C1D1), immediately before nivolumab initiation. Relapse after autologous stem cell transplantation had occurred in all trial patients, and cohorts A, B and C were distinguished by prior brentuximab vedotin exposure. The trial cohort was composed of 56 patients with relapsed/refractory classical Hodgkin lymphoma, for whom complete response, partial response or progressive disease was recorded as best overall response. In the multi-cohort phase II CheckMate 205 trial, trial patients received single-agent nivolumab. Best overall response was determined by an independent review committee according to the 2007 International Working Group response criteria. PBMCs from the trial were collected at three points: immediately before nivolumab initiation (C1D1), and during therapy at cycle 2 day 1 and cycle 4 day 1. After peripheral blood was drawn into 8 mL Vacutainer Cell Preparation Tubes, PBMCs were isolated by centrifugation and then cryopreserved.

Concerning this clone itself: Its binding antigen is unknown. Qualities for individual bases were not recorded, and no much larger clone is one base off.

General study outcomes and caveats: By C4D1, a significant rise was seen in CD4+ TCR diversity but not in CD8+ TCR diversity (p=0.0027 vs p=0.16), and the rise was most apparent among complete responders (p=0.02). Lower diversity was seen in patients whose nivolumab began less than 1 year after ASCT, and these patients were left out of later analyses so that immune reconstitution would not confound the results. Baseline diversity similar to that of newly diagnosed patients was observed in trial patients achieving complete response, whereas significantly lower diversity was observed in partial responders and progressors. Baseline TCR diversity was reported to be lower in newly diagnosed patients than in healthy donors, and even lower in relapsed/refractory patients. The study was limited to a single clinical trial cohort, and causes of repertoire differences, possibly disease activity or prior therapy, remained undefined.

The CDR3 runs 14 residues from the cysteine to the phenylalanine. Solely the CDR3 DNA is kept, with 42 bases framed from the first base. CDR1 and CDR2, looked up from the germline V gene, are SQVTM and ANQGSEA. V and J are truncated by 6 bases and 0 bases respectively, leaving an intervening sequence of 13 bases. Genomic DNA was extracted with the Qiagen DNeasy kit from unsorted PBMCs and from negatively selected CD4+ and CD8+ fractions. Amplification of TCR beta CDR3 regions was done by immunoSEQ multiplex PCR with primers that anneal to V and J segments. A synthetic immune receptor repertoire was used to minimize amplification bias, and any residual bias was removed computationally once sequencing was done. As for the original processing: Custom Python scripts were used to quantify repertoire diversity as the Shannon entropy index. Unsorted, CD4+ and CD8+ repertoires were examined separately, except in combined analyses, for which CD4+ and CD8+ sequences were merged in silico. Clonal expansion was defined as a frequency increase of at least 2-fold after treatment compared with C1D1, and clones undetected at baseline were assigned a pseudocount of 0.5. Clones with 0 or 1 copy at C1D1 were classified as singleton clones, and clones with 2 or more copies were classified as non-singleton clones. Clones expanded in unsorted samples were assigned a CD4+, CD8+ or unknown annotation through matching of protein sequences in sorted samples from the same patient. Wilcoxon tests on paired samples were used to test diversity changes from C1D1 to C4D1. Entries here come from immuneACCESS through TCRdb and include only in-frame sequences with V and J called. Some clones fail to appear in such tables; in the studies checked, an unresolved V gene covers under half of the shortfall, and the cause of the remainder is unknown. The D gene and trimming were derived from the DNA, and the V and J assignments and clone size from that table. This sample comprises tens of thousands of clones, about 79% of them detected only once. Approximately 11% of the sample is in the top ten clones.

The receptor comes from a human donor with classical Hodgkin lymphoma. The source material was peripheral blood mononuclear cells (PBMCs), sampled at baseline. The chain joins TRBV29-1 to TRBJ2-3; the D gene assignment is perhaps TRBD1 or TRBD2, with each matching 6 bases. The DNA sequence is TGCAGCGTCGGGGGACAAGTTAGCACAGATACGCAGTATTTT. Its translation reads: CSVGGQVSTDTQYF.